A single sample gave rise to the 10 T cell receptor beta chains below, sequenced in a study of molecular identifiers for immune sequencing clone quantification (dated by TCRdb to 2016 to 2018). Receptors were amplified or captured by PCR. The instrument was an Illumina HiSeq 4000. In TCRdb, the public reads were trimmed at Q25 with fastp and aligned with MiXCR, with productive beta chains retained. Each CDR3 protein appears once, grouped with its most common genes and DNA. Across this sample there are about 640,000 distinct CDR3 sequences, with around 20% seen only once. Roughly 0.9% of the sample rests with the top ten. The sample consisted of naive CD8+ T cells from blood, with Jurkat cell RNA spiked in. The sample's cell subset or site label, in plain terms: FACS-sorted CD8+CD4-CCR7+CD45RA+ naive T cells. These receptors all come from a human donor in good health. Some libraries in this study had Jurkat cell RNA spiked in.

This clonotype showed up just a few times. V usage is TRBV19 and J usage is TRBJ2-3; 9 nucleotides match TRBD1. CDR3 length: 14 residues. The V gene end was trimmed by 9 bases and the J gene end by 5 bases; junction bases not matched to a gene: 9. Germline V gives CDR1 LNHDA, CDR2 SQIVND (reference sequence). The CDR3 protein is CASSWGQGIDTQYF. The CDR3 bases are TGTGCCAGCTCGTGGGGACAGGGTATAGATACGCAGTATTTT.

On this clonotype itself: Since the CDR3 does not end with the conserved phenylalanine or tryptophan, this likely comes from a read error. The CDR3 region has the DNA TGTGCCTGGAGTGTTGGCGGGAGCAGCACAGATACGCAGTATTCT. It translates to CAWSVGGSSTDTQYS. V and J are TRBV30 and TRBJ2-3, with 7 positions matching TRBD2. The V gene's germline CDR1 is GTSNPN and CDR2 SVGIG (reference sequence). The CDR3 covers 15 residues. V shed 0 bases and J 0 bases; nucleotides not matched to a gene: 3.

This clonotype was observed at least ten times. This chain uses TRBV13 with TRBJ2-3; 9 positions match TRBD2. With 4 bases clipped from V and 4 bases from J, the junction kept 9 bases outside the gene matches. The CDR3 is 16 residues long. CDR1 and CDR2 from the germline V gene are PRHDT and FYEKMQ (reference sequence). The CDR3 reads CASSSGLRGGADTQYF. DNA of the CDR3: TGTGCCAGCAGCTCGGGGCTGCGGGGGGGCGCAGATACGCAGTATTTT.

This clonotype came up many times. This rearrangement joins TRBV11-2 to TRBJ2-7, with D possibly matching TRBD2 (6 bases). Looked up from germline, CDR1 is SGHAT and CDR2 is FQNNGV. The CDR3 totals 17 residues. The V gene lost 5 bases and the J gene lost 7 bases, with 27 bases spanning the gap. CDR3 sequence reads: CASSPETLRYGGQEQYF. The CDR3, as DNA: TGTGCCAGCAGCCCCGAAACCCTTCGGTACGGAGGGCAGGAGCAGTACTTC.

This clonotype was recorded at least ten times. The chain is built from TRBV7-9 and TRBJ1-3, with D perhaps TRBD1 (6 bases). The V and J ends lost 1 base and 0 bases respectively, with 10 bases between them. Germline values: CDR1 SEHNR, CDR2 FQNEAQ (reference sequence). This CDR3 comprises 16 residues. CDR3 sequence (DNA): TGTGCCAGCAGCTTAGAGGGGGGTTCCTCTGGAAACACCATATATTTT. It is translated as CASSLEGGSSGNTIYF.

The sample holds many counts of this clonotype. V gene TRBV7-8 combines with J gene TRBJ1-1, with TRBD1 identical over 9 bases. Germline CDR1 reads SGHVS; CDR2 reads FQNEAQ. Unmatched junction bases numbered 5, after V lost 5 bases and J lost 4 bases. The CDR3 consists of 14 residues. CDR3 amino acids: CASSTRQGGTEAFF. In nucleotides, the CDR3 is TGTGCCAGCAGCACTAGACAGGGGGGCACTGAAGCTTTCTTT.

The sample holds many counts of this clonotype. The gene calls are TRBV6-5 and TRBJ2-3; 8 nucleotides line up with TRBD2. After removal of 7 bases from V and 1 base from J, the junction contained 4 bases not matched to a gene. The germline V gene encodes CDR1 MNHEY and CDR2 SVGAGI. The CDR3 consists of 14 residues. In DNA form, the CDR3 reads TGTGCCAGCAATCCGGGACTAGGCACAGATACGCAGTATTTT. This sequence encodes CASNPGLGTDTQYF.

This clonotype was seen many times. The rearrangement joins TRBV2 to TRBJ2-3; D remains ambiguous. The V end lost 8 bases, the J end lost 6 bases, and 6 bases lay between the germline ends. This CDR3 region has 10 residues. CDR1 and CDR2 (germline): SNHLY, FYNNEI. The CDR3 region is CASVDDTQYF. CDR3 nucleotide sequence: TGTGCCAGCGTCGACGATACGCAGTATTTT.

A note on this clonotype: A read error may be the cause here, since a much bigger clone is one base away. This sequence joins TRBV4-1 and TRBJ2-7, with TRBD1 matching 9 bases. The junction had 5 bases not matched to a gene; V was cut back by 1 base and J by 7 bases. The CDR3 has 14 residues. Germline V gene sequence: CDR1 MGHRA, CDR2 YSYEKL. The CDR3, as DNA: TGCGCCAGCAGCCAAGGTAACAGGGGGCTTGAGCAGTACTTC. It translates to CASSQGNRGLEQYF.

This clonotype was counted only a few times. V is TRBV6-6 and J is TRBJ2-1; D gene unclear. Germline V gene sequence: CDR1 MNHNY, CDR2 SVGAGI (reference sequence). The CDR3 runs to 13 residues. With 2 bases removed from V and 3 bases from J, the gap between germline ends came to 5 bases. The chain's CDR3 is CASSYGNYNEQFF. CDR3 coding DNA: TGTGCCAGCAGTTACGGCAACTACAATGAGCAGTTCTTC.